The 14 T cell receptor beta chains given below trace back to one sample, sequenced in a study of blood T cells in healthy people across ages. Next came a second PCR, run for about 7 to 12 cycles, which used a sample-barcoded 5' primer along with a J-beta primer mix. TCRdb reprocessed the 5' RACE reads with MiXCR, giving one entry per CDR3 protein. Of 1,800,000 or so distinct CDR3 sequences listed, approximately 39% were seen once; the top ten hold 23%. Material for sequencing was blood. Every receptor here comes from a human donor in good health.

The gene calls are TRBV12-3 or TRBV12-4 and TRBJ2-5, with 7 bases fitting TRBD2. V was pared by 7 bases and J by 2 bases, with 7 bases of the junction left unmatched. CDR3 size: 14 residues. CDR3 coding DNA: TGTGCCAGCACCCGATGGGAGGGGCAAGAGACCCAGTACTTC. Protein sequence: CASTRWEGQETQYF.

J is TRBJ2-1 and V is TRBV14; D is uncertain. Germline lookup yields CDR1 SGHDN and CDR2 FVKESK. This CDR3 has 13 residues. Trimming took 1 base from V and 10 from J, leaving 11 bases between them. The CDR3 bases are TGTGCCAGCAGCCAAGGGCCGTATCGGGAGCAGTTCTTC. Translation: CASSQGPYREQFF.

The chain links TRBV6-1 to TRBJ2-1, with TRBD1 as a possible D gene (6 bases). CDR3 length: 18 residues. Trimming left V 0 bases short and J 5 bases short, with 20 bases between. The germline V gene has CDR1 MNHNS and CDR2 SASEGT. CDR3 DNA: TGTGCCAGCAGTGAAGCGCTTTTAACAGGGTACTATCACAATGAGCAGTTCTTC. Translating gives CASSEALLTGYYHNEQFF.

The J gene is TRBJ2-1, the V gene TRBV4-3, with a weak D call TRBD1 (7 bases). Germline CDR1 and CDR2: LGHNA and YSLEER. The CDR3 consists of 18 residues. The V and J ends lost 1 base and 4 bases respectively, with 20 bases between them. CDR3 DNA sequence: TGCGCCAGCAGCCAAGCCACCGGAGGGGGCGCGTCATACAATGAGCAGTTCTTC. It specifies CASSQATGGGASYNEQFF.

This clonotype was counted between two and nine times. This sequence joins TRBV28 and TRBJ1-5; 7 bases are a match to TRBD1. V shed 5 bases, J shed 2 bases, and the junction held 9 bases outside the gene matches. The CDR3 is 16 residues long. CDR1 and CDR2 from the germline V gene are MDHEN and SYDVKM. CDR3 amino acids: CASSPPTGRRNQPQHF. The CDR3 region has the DNA TGTGCCAGCAGTCCACCGACAGGGCGGCGCAATCAGCCCCAGCATTTT.

This clonotype was seen a few times. This sequence joins TRBV9 and TRBJ1-2, with TRBD1 as a possible D gene (6 bases). CDR1 is SGDLS and CDR2 is YYNGEE in the germline V gene. Trimming took 0 bases from V and 0 from J, leaving 9 bases between them. The CDR3 spans 15 residues. The CDR3 region is CASSVAGGPNYGYTF. CDR3 in DNA: TGTGCCAGCAGCGTAGCGGGGGGGCCTAACTATGGCTACACCTTC.

The genes are TRBV19 and TRBJ2-5, with D unclear. Germline CDR1 reads LNHDA; CDR2 reads SQIVND (reference sequence). The CDR3 length is 13 residues. V lost 2 bases, J lost 2 bases, and 6 bases lay in between. This CDR3 is CASSITRQETQYF. CDR3 DNA: TGTGCCAGTAGTATAACTCGTCAAGAGACCCAGTACTTC.

This clonotype was detected only a few times. The chain combines TRBV29-1 with TRBJ1-2, with D unclear. The germline V gene has CDR1 SQVTM and CDR2 ANQGSEA. The germline V and J ends were trimmed by 2 bases and 7 bases, with 5 bases remaining between them. CDR3 length: 10 residues. The CDR3 spells CSVERVGYTF. DNA for the CDR3: TGCAGCGTTGAAAGGGTTGGCTACACCTTC.

Concerning this clonotype: At one end the junction does not follow the germline gene, possibly because of a read error. The chain has TRBV30 and TRBJ2-3; no clear D. Germline V gives CDR1 GTSNPN, CDR2 SVGIG (reference sequence). The CDR3 length is 15 residues. The chain's CDR3 is CAWSELFASTDTQYF. The CDR3 DNA reads TGTGCCTGGAGTGAGTTATTTGCAAGCACAGATACGCAATATTTT.

V gene TRBV20-1 combines with J gene TRBJ2-4; 14 positions match TRBD2. V gave up 6 bases and J gave up 7 bases; unmatched junction bases: 5. The CDR3 is 14 amino acids. From germline, CDR1 is DFQATT and CDR2 SNEGSKA (reference sequence). The CDR3 DNA follows: TGCAGTGCCCCGGGACTAGCGGGGGTTAACATTCAGTACTTC. Encoded protein: CSAPGLAGVNIQYF.

V gene TRBV5-1 combines with J gene TRBJ2-1, with D possibly TRBD2 on 5 matching bases. CDR3 size: 12 residues. CDR1 and CDR2 (germline): SGHRS, YFSETQ. Between the trimmed V and J ends, which lost 0 bases and 8 bases, there was a span of 6 bases. DNA of the CDR3: TGCGCCAGCAGCTTGGAAGCGGATGAGCAGTTCTTC. This encodes CASSLEADEQFF.

The chain links TRBV27 to TRBJ1-2; 10 bases match TRBD1. This CDR3 contains 16 residues. V lost 0 bases and J lost 5; bases outside the gene matches: 6. Germline lookup yields CDR1 MNHEY and CDR2 SMNVEV (reference sequence). The CDR3 coding sequence is TGTGCCAGCAGTTTATCCCCCCCGGGACAGGGGTATGGCTACACCTTC. It is translated as CASSLSPPGQGYGYTF.

This chain links TRBV20-1 with TRBJ2-2; TRBD1 is a possible D gene (6 bases). V lost 0 bases, J lost 1 base, and 6 bases lay in between. From germline, CDR1 is DFQATT and CDR2 SNEGSKA (reference sequence). The CDR3 contains 14 residues. This CDR3 reads CSARETGNTGELFF. The DNA for the CDR3 is TGCAGTGCTAGAGAGACAGGGAACACCGGGGAGCTGTTTTTT.

The gene calls are TRBV5-8 and TRBJ1-1; TRBD1 agrees at 9 bases. The V gene end was trimmed by 0 bases and the J gene end by 4 bases; junction bases not matched to a gene: 4. CDR3 length equals 15 residues. CDR1 SGHTS and CDR2 YDEGEE come from the germline V gene. The chain's CDR3 is CASSLGDRDITEAFF. The CDR3 nucleotides are TGTGCCAGCAGCTTGGGGGACAGGGATATCACTGAAGCTTTCTTT.